This T cell receptor beta chain was captured in a study of cytomegalovirus exposure and HLA in healthy donors. Study information: From donors who were HLA-typed, an early data release held about 89 million unique TCRs.

Researchers ran the PCR with 60 Vbeta and 13 Jbeta primers. Produced via immunoSEQ multiplex PCR; TCRdb's table is partial and in-frame only. The sample gives over 200,000 clones, roughly 91% of which show up once; about 1% is in the top ten. This clone was picked up one time. Looked up from germline, CDR1 is SNHLY and CDR2 is FYNNEI. The CDR3 length is 11 residues. Trimming took 6 bases from V and 2 from J, leaving 5 bases between them. This TCR was recovered from a woman aged 18 to 35 in good health and CMV-seronegative. The sequencing sample was made of PBMCs. The chain employs TRBV2 and TRBJ2-7, with D unclear. The CDR3, as DNA: TGTGCCAGCAGGCCGGCCTACGAGCAGTACTTC. Encoded protein: CASRPAYEQYF.